The entry below describes one T cell receptor beta chain. This sample was included in a study of blood T cell repertoires in COVID-19. Study context: Nucleic acid was either cDNA or gDNA, and it came from T cells, B-cell-depleted T cells, or PBMCs.

The length of the CDR3 is 16 residues. V was shortened by 0 bases and J by 0 bases, with 15 bases between the two germline ends. In germline, CDR1 is GTSNPN, CDR2 SVGIG (reference sequence). Libraries were prepared by immunoSEQ multiplex PCR; TCRdb keeps only in-frame clonotypes and omits some of them. The sample has over 85,000 clones; 88% are singletons. Sequenced: peripheral blood. The sequence was obtained from a woman between 45 and 60 years old with acute or convalescent COVID-19. The chain employs TRBV30 and TRBJ2-7, with no clear D. The CDR3 region is CAWSVLLRLTSYEQYF. The CDR3 DNA reads as TGTGCCTGGAGTGTACTTCTGAGACTTACCTCCTACGAGCAGTACTTC.